There are many counts of the clone carrying this TCR beta chain. From RNA transcripts, TCR beta CDR3 regions were amplified. HTBI primers drove first-round RT-PCR of the TCR CDR3. Each CDR3 protein is one row after TCRdb ran MiXCR on the multiplex PCR reads. The sample shows some 460,000 distinct CDR3 sequences, about a sixth of them seen only once. These data are taken from a study of T cells in Graves' hyperthyroidism and ophthalmopathy. The V and J ends lost 4 bases and 6 bases, in that order; junction bases with no gene match: 6. CDR1 and CDR2 (germline): LGHDT, YNNKEL (reference sequence). The CDR3 runs 16 residues.

J is TRBJ1-6 and V is TRBV3-1, with TRBD1 matching 10 bases. The source material was blood. This TCR derives from a woman between 18 and 29 years old with Graves' hyperthyroidism. CDR3 coding DNA: TGTGCCAGCAGCCTGACAGGGGGCAGCGGTAATTCACCCCTCCACTTT. It codes for CASSLTGGSGNSPLHF.